The 20 T cell receptor beta chains below were found in one sample sequenced in a study of beta chain features in type 1 diabetes. The whole isolated RNA underwent reverse transcription, so sequencing captured expressed TCRB transcripts. Sequencing used immunoSEQ multiplex PCR; TCRdb keeps in-frame clones, though not all of them. The sample lists 300,000 to 450,000 clones, about 20% seen once, with approximately 0.041% in the top ten. Sequenced: naive CD4+ T cells from blood. Every receptor here comes from a woman between 18 and 29 years old in good health.

The J gene is TRBJ2-3, the V gene TRBV7-9; 7 bases are a match to TRBD2. Germline V gives CDR1 SEHNR, CDR2 FQNEAQ (reference sequence). This CDR3 is built from 15 residues. V dropped 4 bases and J dropped 3; count of bases not matched to a gene: 7. CDR3 sequence (DNA): TGTGCCAGCAGCTCTTGGGAGGGCGGAACAGATACGCAGTATTTT. Translation gives CASSSWEGGTDTQYF. The whole variable domain, remainder taken from reference TRBV7-9 and TRBJ2-3, is DTGVSQNPRHKITKRGQNVTFRCDPISEHNRLYWYRQTLGQGPEFLTYFQNEAQLEKSRLLSDRFSAERPKGSFSTLEIQRTEQGDSAMYLCASSSWEGGTDTQYFGPGTRLTVL.

The chain recombines TRBV6-1 with TRBJ2-5; perhaps TRBD2 as D (5 bases). This CDR3 is built from 12 residues. Trimming took off 7 bases at V and 0 bases at J, with 6 bases between the two ends. Germline V gene data show CDR1 as MNHNS and CDR2 as SASEGT. CDR3 sequence (DNA): TGTGCCAGCACGGGGTACCAAGAGACCCAGTACTTC. Translated: CASTGYQETQYF.

The CDR3 DNA reads as TGTGCCAGCAGCGTTGCCGGGACTTTTCAAGAGACCCAGTACTTC. It translates to CASSVAGTFQETQYF. The rearrangement uses TRBV9 and TRBJ2-5; D is perhaps TRBD2 (6 bases). CDR1 SGDLS and CDR2 YYNGEE come from the germline V gene. The CDR3 is 15 residues long. The V gene lost 2 bases and the J gene lost 2 bases, with 13 bases spanning the gap. Supplemented by reference TRBV9 and TRBJ2-5, the full variable domain reads DSGVTQTPKHLITATGQRVTLRCSPRSGDLSVYWYQQSLDQGLQFLIQYYNGEERAKGNILERFSAQQFPDLHSELNLSSLELGDSALYFCASSVAGTFQETQYFGPGTRLLVL.

The V gene is TRBV7-2, the J gene TRBJ2-7, with D maybe TRBD1 (6 bases). The V gene's germline CDR1 is SGHTA and CDR2 FQGNSA. The CDR3 is 15 residues long. V lost 5 bases to trimming and J lost 5 bases, with 19 bases between them. The CDR3 DNA sequence: TGTGCCAGCAGCAAAAACCGGGACACGAACCACGAGCAGTACTTC. This codes for CASSKNRDTNHEQYF.

There are a few counts of this clone. The CDR3 bases are TGCGCCAGCTCCGAGACTGCGCCCTCCTACGAGCAGTACTTC. Its translation: CASSETAPSYEQYF. The chain employs TRBV5-1 and TRBJ2-7, with D uncertain. The germline V and J ends were trimmed by 7 bases and 0 bases, with 14 bases remaining between them. The V gene's germline CDR1 is SGHRS and CDR2 YFSETQ. This CDR3 is built from 14 residues.

The gene calls are TRBV11-2 and TRBJ1-1, with no clear D. This CDR3 is 13 amino acids long. CDR1 is SGHAT, CDR2 FQNNGV, per germline. V was cut by 5 bases and J by 8 bases, with 15 bases left in between. The CDR3 DNA reads as TGTGCCAGCAGCCCCCTTGGGAGACTGGAAGCTTTCTTT. Translation: CASSPLGRLEAFF.

For the CDR3, the DNA is TGCGCCAGCAGCTTACAGGGTCGGGGTGGCACAGATACGCAGTATTTT. It encodes CASSLQGRGGTDTQYF. V usage is TRBV5-1 and J usage is TRBJ2-3; D possibly corresponds to TRBD1 (6 bases). Germline lookup yields CDR1 SGHRS and CDR2 YFSETQ. V dropped 2 bases and J dropped 1 base, with 14 bases sitting between them. The CDR3 is made up of 16 amino acids. Drawing the rest from reference TRBV5-1 and TRBJ2-3, the complete variable domain is KAGVTQTPRYLIKTRGQQVTLSCSPISGHRSVSWYQQTPGQGLQFLFEYFSETQRNKGNFPGRFSGRQFSNSRSEMNVSTLELGDSALYLCASSLQGRGGTDTQYFGPGTRLTVL.

This clone has more than one count but fewer than ten. The chain employs TRBV5-1 and TRBJ2-1, with TRBD1 matching 7 bases. V shed 4 bases, J shed 3 bases, and the junction held 1 base outside the gene matches. Per the germline V gene, CDR1 is SGHRS and CDR2 is YFSETQ. This CDR3 comprises 13 residues. Here the CDR3 DNA reads TGCGCCAGCAGCGGGACAGTCTACAATGAGCAGTTCTTC. Translating gives CASSGTVYNEQFF. Full variable domain (rest looked up from reference TRBV5-1 and TRBJ2-1): KAGVTQTPRYLIKTRGQQVTLSCSPISGHRSVSWYQQTPGQGLQFLFEYFSETQRNKGNFPGRFSGRQFSNSRSEMNVSTLELGDSALYLCASSGTVYNEQFFGPGTRLTVL.

The V gene is TRBV11-1, the J gene TRBJ2-5, with 7 bases that match TRBD2. Germline lookup yields CDR1 SGHAT and CDR2 FQDESV (reference sequence). V lost 5 bases, J lost 0 bases, and 3 bases stayed unmatched. This CDR3 has 14 amino acids. CDR3 region: CASSPRGNQETQYF. CDR3 nucleotides: TGTGCCAGCAGCCCGCGGGGGAACCAAGAGACCCAGTACTTC.

The genes are TRBV19 and TRBJ1-5; no definite D call. V gave up 3 bases and J gave up 3 bases, with 9 bases separating them. Germline V CDR1 and CDR2: LNHDA, SQIVND (reference sequence). The CDR3 spans 14 residues. The CDR3 DNA reads TGTGCCAGTAGTATGCTTCAGTACAATCAGCCCCAGCATTTT. Translating gives CASSMLQYNQPQHF. Filled out from reference TRBV19 and TRBJ1-5, the complete variable domain reads DGGITQSPKYLFRKEGQNVTLSCEQNLNHDAMYWYRQDPGQGLRLIYYSQIVNDFQKGDIAEGYSVSREKKESFPLTVTSAQKNPTAFYLCASSMLQYNQPQHFGDGTRLSIL.

The rearrangement joins TRBV12-5 to TRBJ1-1; perhaps TRBD1 as D (6 bases). The V gene lost 2 bases and the J gene lost 1 base, with 11 bases spanning the gap. CDR3 length equals 15 residues. Germline assignment: CDR1 LGHNT and CDR2 FRNRAP. This chain's CDR3 is CASGLPLQGNTEAFF. CDR3 bases: TGTGCTAGTGGTTTGCCCCTACAGGGGAACACTGAAGCTTTCTTT.

This clone has just a few counts. The chain employs TRBV13 and TRBJ2-7, with 10 nucleotides matching TRBD2. The CDR3 totals 15 residues. J lost 2 bases, V lost 5 bases, and 6 bases had no gene match. Germline values: CDR1 PRHDT, CDR2 FYEKMQ (reference sequence). In nucleotides, the CDR3 is TGTGCCAGCAGCCGTGTAGCGGGGGGCCCCTACGAGCAGTACTTC. It specifies CASSRVAGGPYEQYF.

This chain links TRBV9 with TRBJ1-5, with D unresolved. CDR1 SGDLS and CDR2 YYNGEE come from the germline V gene. This CDR3 spans 14 amino acids. Trimming left V 4 bases short and J 5 bases short, with 13 bases between. The CDR3 DNA follows: TGTGCCAGCAGCCCAGGTCTCTGGGATCAGCCCCAGCATTTT. Residues: CASSPGLWDQPQHF.

This chain's CDR3 is CASSTGSLRTDTQYF. CDR3 DNA sequence: TGTGCCAGCAGCACCGGGTCCCTTCGCACAGATACGCAGTATTTT. The chain joins TRBV7-9 to TRBJ2-3; D unresolved. V was shortened by 5 bases and J by 1 base, with 13 bases between the two germline ends. Per germline, CDR1 SEHNR and CDR2 FQNEAQ (reference sequence). The CDR3 extends over 15 amino acids.

The rearrangement links TRBV6-5 to TRBJ2-7, with D tentatively TRBD1 (6 bases). The CDR3 loop spans 11 amino acids. V lost 6 bases, J lost 5 bases, and 8 bases lay in between. Per the germline V gene, CDR1 is MNHEY and CDR2 is SVGAGI. CDR3 in amino acids: CASRQGDEQYF. In DNA form, the CDR3 reads TGTGCCAGCAGACAGGGAGACGAGCAGTACTTC.

This clone appeared a few times. The chain recombines TRBV4-1 with TRBJ2-7; 8 nucleotides match TRBD2. This CDR3 region has 13 residues. With V trimmed by 6 bases and J by 5 bases, 6 bases remained unmatched. Germline values: CDR1 MGHRA, CDR2 YSYEKL. The CDR3 DNA follows: TGCGCCAGCAGGCCGGCGGGGGGCAACGAGCAGTACTTC. Amino acid sequence: CASRPAGGNEQYF.

This clone was seen only a few times. The chain couples TRBV2 to TRBJ2-1; 9 bases align to TRBD2. V lost 4 bases, J lost 3 bases, and 4 bases stayed unmatched. CDR1 SNHLY and CDR2 FYNNEI come from the germline V gene. The length of the CDR3 is 15 residues. The CDR3 region has the DNA TGTGCCAGCAGTGCGGAGCGGGGGGACTACAATGAGCAGTTCTTC. It yields the protein CASSAERGDYNEQFF.

This clone was seen a few times. The chain employs TRBV9 and TRBJ2-1; D may be TRBD2 (5 bases). The ends were cut back, 2 bases at V and 4 bases at J, with 13 bases in the middle. There are 15 residues in the CDR3. Germline CDR1 and CDR2: SGDLS and YYNGEE. CDR3 sequence (DNA): TGTGCCAGCAGCGTGGACGGAGGTGGGTACAATGAGCAGTTCTTC. Protein: CASSVDGGGYNEQFF.

The CDR3 sequence is CAWSVLAGAETQYF. CDR3 bases: TGTGCCTGGAGTGTACTAGCGGGAGCCGAGACCCAGTACTTC. The V gene is TRBV30, the J gene TRBJ2-5; 11 bases are shared with TRBD2. The germline V gene has CDR1 GTSNPN and CDR2 SVGIG (reference sequence). The CDR3 length is 14 residues. V shed 0 bases and J 5 bases; nucleotides not matched to a gene: 2.

This clone was observed a handful of times. The chain combines TRBV11-2 with TRBJ2-1, with 10 bases matching TRBD1. The CDR3 contains 14 residues. Germline V gene lookup returns CDR1 SGHAT and CDR2 FQNNGV. V was pared by 5 bases and J by 9 bases, with 7 bases of the junction left unmatched. The CDR3, as DNA: TGTGCCAGCAGCCCTCGGACAGGGGGAAGTGAGCAGTTCTTC. Translation: CASSPRTGGSEQFF.